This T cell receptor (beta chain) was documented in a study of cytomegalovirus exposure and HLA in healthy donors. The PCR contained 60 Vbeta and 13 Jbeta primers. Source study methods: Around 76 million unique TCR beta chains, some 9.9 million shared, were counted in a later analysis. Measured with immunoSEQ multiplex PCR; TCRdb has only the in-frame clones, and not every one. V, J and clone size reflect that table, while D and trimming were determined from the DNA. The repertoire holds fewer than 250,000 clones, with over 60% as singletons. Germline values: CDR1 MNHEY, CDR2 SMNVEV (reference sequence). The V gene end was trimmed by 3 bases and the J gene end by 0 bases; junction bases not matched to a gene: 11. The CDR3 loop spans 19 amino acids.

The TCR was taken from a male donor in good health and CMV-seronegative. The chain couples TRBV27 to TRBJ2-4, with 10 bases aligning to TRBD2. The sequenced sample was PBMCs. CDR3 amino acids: CASSLLVAGGPLAKNIQYF. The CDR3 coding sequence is TGTGCCAGCAGTTTGTTAGTAGCGGGGGGCCCTCTAGCCAAAAACATTCAGTACTTC.